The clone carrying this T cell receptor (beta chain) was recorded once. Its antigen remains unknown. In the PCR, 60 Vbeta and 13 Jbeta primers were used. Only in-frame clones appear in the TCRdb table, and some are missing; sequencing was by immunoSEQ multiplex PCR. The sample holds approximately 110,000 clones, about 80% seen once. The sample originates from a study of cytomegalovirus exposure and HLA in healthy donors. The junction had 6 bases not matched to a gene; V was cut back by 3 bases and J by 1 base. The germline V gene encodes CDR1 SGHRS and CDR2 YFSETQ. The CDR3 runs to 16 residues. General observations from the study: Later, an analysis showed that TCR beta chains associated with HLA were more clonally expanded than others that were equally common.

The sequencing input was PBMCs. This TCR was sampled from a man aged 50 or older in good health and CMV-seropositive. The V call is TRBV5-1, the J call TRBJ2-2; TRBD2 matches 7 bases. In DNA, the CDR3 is TGCGCCAGCAGCTCAACTCCGGGGGGGAACACCGGGGAGCTGTTTTTT. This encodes CASSSTPGGNTGELFF.